This record looks at one T cell receptor (beta chain) sequence and its context. CDR1 and CDR2 from the germline V gene are LGHDT and YNNKEL (reference sequence). The length of the CDR3 is 14 residues. V shed 0 bases and J shed 6 bases, with 9 bases lying between them. The data were taken from a study of blood T cell repertoires in COVID-19. Background on the study: Samples of COVID-19 (acute and convalescent) were obtained from the United States, Italy and Spain. In each case, the material was cDNA or gDNA derived from T cells, B-cell-depleted T cells, or PBMCs.

As originally analysed: Nucleated cell number was recorded as an estimate derived from reference gene primer amplification. The method was immunoSEQ multiplex PCR; TCRdb's version includes in-frame clones alone and lacks a portion of them. V and J calls plus clone size are reproduced from that table; the DNA served to infer D and trimming. Here the sample spans 300,000 or so clones, about nine tenths being singletons. The J gene is TRBJ2-1, the V gene TRBV3-1 (or the pseudogene TRBV3-2); tentative D call: TRBD1 (6 bases). The sample was peripheral blood. This sequence was found in a man aged 45-65 years with active or convalescent COVID-19. The chain's CDR3 is CASSQDSTGNEQFF. The DNA for the CDR3 is TGTGCCAGCAGCCAAGATTCGACAGGCAATGAGCAGTTCTTC.